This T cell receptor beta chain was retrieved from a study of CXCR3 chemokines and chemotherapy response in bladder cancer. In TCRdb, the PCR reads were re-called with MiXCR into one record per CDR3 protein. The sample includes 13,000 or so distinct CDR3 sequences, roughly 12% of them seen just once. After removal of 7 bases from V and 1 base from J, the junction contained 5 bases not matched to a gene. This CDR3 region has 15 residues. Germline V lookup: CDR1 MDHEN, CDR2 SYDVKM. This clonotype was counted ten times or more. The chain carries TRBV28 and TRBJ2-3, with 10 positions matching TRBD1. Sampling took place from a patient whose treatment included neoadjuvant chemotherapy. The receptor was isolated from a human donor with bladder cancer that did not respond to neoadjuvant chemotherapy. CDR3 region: CASNRQGAGTDTQYF. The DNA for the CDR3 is TGTGCCAGCAATAGACAGGGGGCAGGCACAGATACGCAGTATTTT.